This T cell receptor beta chain is drawn from a study of cytomegalovirus exposure and HLA in healthy donors. General study results and limits: In presence/absence analyses, roughly uniform sequencing depth across donors was assumed. V- and J-gene trimming of TCR beta was linked (in a later analysis) to a missense DCLRE1C variant. As confirmed in vitro, three CMV-associated chains were specific for CMV antigens. Per a prior analysis, the majority of TCR beta V segments were productive roughly 90% or roughly 30% of the time.

About this clone: Its specificity is not known.

60 Vbeta and 13 Jbeta primers were used in PCR. TCRdb's table, derived via immunoSEQ multiplex PCR, lists solely in-frame clones and lacks some. The profile covers under 200,000 clones, with less than 90% appearing a single time and about 0.39% taken by the ten largest. This TCR was recovered from a boy aged 2-15 years in good health and CMV-seronegative. Sequencing was carried out using PBMCs.

The CDR3 bases are TGTGCCAGCAGCCCCTGGGGGGGGTCGCGCGCTGAAGCTTTCTTT. Protein sequence: CASSPWGGSRAEAFF. J is TRBJ1-1 and V is TRBV7-2; weak D call: TRBD1 (5 bases). The germline gives CDR1 SGHTA, CDR2 FQGNSA. The CDR3 sequence is 15 residues long. V lost 5 bases and J 6 bases, leaving 19 bases between the germline ends. Looking up the rest from reference TRBV7-2 and TRBJ1-1 gives the full variable domain: GAGVSQSPSNKVTEKGKDVELRCDPISGHTALYWYRQSLGQGLEFLIYFQGNSAPDKSGLPSDRFSAERTGGSVSTLTIQRTQQEDSAVYLCASSPWGGSRAEAFFGQGTRLTVV.